A single sample gave rise to the 3 T cell receptor beta chains below, sequenced in a study of early T cells in non-severe SARS-CoV-2 infection. MiXCR, run by TCRdb on the 5' RACE reads, gives a single entry per CDR3 protein. The table has 100,000 to 120,000 distinct CDR3 sequences, 10% to 15% seen once. Source: whole blood, taken at baseline. All receptors come from an adult who was a healthcare worker with PCR-confirmed SARS-CoV-2 infection or an uninfected control (not recorded which).

The gene calls are TRBV7-2 and TRBJ2-2; a possible D gene is TRBD2 (5 bases). Germline V gene sequence: CDR1 SGHTA, CDR2 FQGNSA. Trimming stripped 5 bases from V and 1 base from J, with 14 bases between. There are 16 residues in the CDR3. Here the CDR3 reads CASSPEGGVNTGELFF. The CDR3 region has the DNA TGTGCCAGCAGCCCAGAGGGCGGAGTGAACACCGGGGAGCTGTTTTTT.

The chain combines TRBV6-2 or TRBV6-3 with TRBJ2-2; tentatively, D is TRBD2 (5 bases). CDR3 length: 17 residues. Germline V gives CDR1 MNHEY, CDR2 SVGEGT. The V gene lost 5 bases and the J gene lost 6 bases, with 22 bases spanning the gap. For the CDR3, the DNA is TGTGCCAGCAGTCTCATTCTAGGGAGTCGAGCCGCCGGGGAGCTGTTTTTT. Translating it yields CASSLILGSRAAGELFF.

This clonotype was detected many times. The chain carries TRBV29-1 and TRBJ1-1; D remains ambiguous. The germline gives CDR1 SQVTM, CDR2 ANQGSEA. The V end was cut by 3 bases, the J end by 1 base, with 9 bases between. This CDR3 has 13 amino acids. The CDR3 sequence: CSVDYPGNTEAFF. The CDR3 bases are TGCAGCGTTGATTACCCAGGGAACACTGAAGCTTTCTTT.